This T cell receptor (beta chain) was recovered during a study of T cell changes during pregnancy in multiple sclerosis. In germline, CDR1 is SGDLS, CDR2 YYNGEE. Unmatched junction bases numbered 3, after V lost 0 bases and J lost 8 bases. The CDR3 is 14 residues long. Using immunoSEQ multiplex PCR, the repertoire was profiled, and TCRdb retains in-frame clones only, with some absent. In the table there are roughly 70,000 clones, approximately 94% of which are singletons. The sequences come from peripheral blood, collected in the third trimester of pregnancy. This chain uses TRBV9 with TRBJ2-4, with 9 nucleotides matching TRBD1. The TCR originated in a female donor with multiple sclerosis, enrolled in a pregnancy study. The chain's CDR3 is CASSVGTGVDIQYF. The CDR3, as DNA: TGTGCCAGCAGCGTAGGGACAGGGGTGGACATTCAGTACTTC.